Listed below are T cell receptor beta chains from one sample, sequenced in a study of vaccination and CD4 T cells after COVID-19. Their cognate antigens are unknown. TCRdb reprocessed the PCR reads with MiXCR, giving one entry per CDR3 protein. The table lists about 9,000 distinct CDR3 sequences, roughly 50% of them singletons. The sample comprised CD4+ T cells from blood, cultured in vitro. Source of these receptors: a human donor who had recovered from COVID-19. The CDR3 runs from the conserved cysteine through the conserved F or W. The D gene is left open where the match is weak. Rows give clone size only sometimes, using once, few, many, or a class for an expanded clone.

TRBV28,NA,15,TRBJ2-1,once,CASSWNPMRANEQFF,TGTGCCAGCAGCTGGAACCCAATGAGGGCCAATGAGCAGTTCTTC
TRBV7-9,NA,13,TRBJ1-5,NA,CASGGGGLQPQHF,TGTGCCAGCGGAGGAGGAGGGCTTCAGCCCCAGCATTTT
TRBV28,TRBD1,12,TRBJ1-2,few,CASSLRGRGYTF,TGTGCCAGCAGTCTCAGGGGGCGAGGCTACACCTTC
TRBV19,NA,13,TRBJ1-1,few,CASSPHLGTEAFF,TGTGCCAGTAGTCCACACCTGGGGACTGAAGCTTTCTTT
TRBV11-3,TRBD1,14,TRBJ1-2,NA,CASSPRTGDYGYTF,TGTGCCAGCAGCCCACGGACAGGGGACTATGGCTACACCTTC
TRBV6-1,NA,17,TRBJ2-1,NA,CASSARTVGHSYNEQFF,TGTGCCAGCAGTGCCCGGACAGTAGGCCACTCCTACAATGAGCAGTTCTTC
TRBV7-9,TRBD1,13,TRBJ1-1,few,CASSEGTDTEAFF,TGTGCCAGCAGCGAGGGGACAGACACTGAAGCTTTCTTT
TRBV20-1,NA,16,TRBJ2-1,few,CSAPPSLGQSYNEQFF,TGCAGTGCCCCCCCATCTCTAGGACAATCCTACAATGAGCAGTTCTTC
TRBV15,NA,15,TRBJ2-5,few,CATSRVAGSEETQYF,TGTGCCACCAGCAGAGTGGCGGGGTCTGAAGAGACCCAGTACTTC
TRBV5-1,TRBD1,14,TRBJ1-6,NA,CASSVQGNSSPLHF,TGCGCCAGCAGCGTACAGGGGAATAGTTCACCCCTCCACTTT
TRBV10-3,NA,13,TRBJ1-2,NA,CAIEGTGQFGYTF,TGTGCCATCGAAGGGACCGGACAGTTCGGCTACACCTTC
TRBV11-2,NA,10,TRBJ2-5,medium-sized,CASSQETQYF,TGTGCCAGCAGCCAAGAGACCCAGTACTTC
TRBV7-7,TRBD2,17,TRBJ2-3,NA,CASSSPWGGEILDTQYF,TGTGCCAGCAGCTCCCCTTGGGGGGGGGAAATCTTGGATACGCAGTATTTT
TRBV14,NA,13,TRBJ2-7,NA,CASSPLYPYEQYF,TGTGCCAGCAGCCCACTTTATCCCTACGAGCAGTACTTC
TRBV20-1,TRBD2,13,TRBJ2-7,NA,CGATTSGAYEQYF,TGCGGTGCTACGACTAGCGGAGCCTACGAGCAGTACTTC
TRBV28,TRBD1,13,TRBJ2-7,NA,CASRTGSSYEQYF,TGTGCCAGCAGGACAGGGAGCTCCTACGAGCAGTACTTC
TRBV12-3/TRBV12-4,NA,14,TRBJ2-2,NA,CASTLRGNTGELFF,TGTGCCAGCACCCTTAGGGGGAACACCGGGGAGCTGTTTTTT
TRBV27,TRBD2,16,TRBJ2-1,NA,CASARTSVSSYNEQFF,TGTGCCAGCGCCCGGACTAGCGTTAGCTCCTACAATGAGCAGTTCTTC
TRBV15,NA,15,TRBJ1-3,few,CATSRDPGPGNTIYF,TGTGCCACCAGCAGAGATCCCGGGCCTGGAAACACCATATATTTT
TRBV7-9,TRBD2,17,TRBJ2-3,NA,CASSLGLAGGTVNTQYF,TGTGCCAGCAGCCTCGGACTAGCGGGGGGTACAGTGAATACGCAGTATTTT
TRBV7-9,NA,12,TRBJ2-2,NA,CASSFPPGELFF,TGTGCCAGCAGCTTTCCGCCCGGGGAGCTGTTTTTT
TRBV5-1,NA,13,TRBJ2-1,NA,CASRPDSDNEQFF,TGCGCCAGCAGACCGGACAGTGACAATGAGCAGTTCTTC
TRBV7-2,NA,15,TRBJ1-2,few,CASSLVRHDPDGYTF,TGTGCCAGCAGCTTAGTCCGTCATGATCCGGATGGCTACACCTTC
TRBV19,TRBD1,17,TRBJ2-6,NA,CASPPGQGETGANVLTF,TGTGCCAGTCCCCCAGGACAGGGTGAAACTGGGGCCAACGTCCTGACTTTC
TRBV6-1,NA,14,TRBJ1-1,NA,CASSEQGLNTEAFF,TGTGCCAGCAGTGAACAGGGGTTGAACACTGAAGCTTTCTTT
TRBV6-1,NA,17,TRBJ2-1,NA,CASGGAGAIPSYNEQFF,TGTGCCAGCGGGGGGGCGGGAGCCATCCCCTCCTACAATGAGCAGTTCTTC